The 16 T cell receptor beta chains listed next were all sequenced from one sample in a study of cytomegalovirus exposure and HLA in healthy donors. The PCR employed 60 Vbeta primers together with 13 Jbeta primers. TCRdb's copy holds only in-frame clones and misses some; the assay was immunoSEQ multiplex PCR. The sample records 120,000 to 150,000 clones, 70% being singletons. Sequencing input: PBMCs. All receptors come from a woman aged 25 to 39 in good health and CMV-seronegative.

The V and J genes are TRBV7-9 and TRBJ2-3; TRBD2 matches at 12 bases. Trimming at V came to 5 bases and at J to 5 bases, leaving 8 bases not matched to a gene. CDR1 and CDR2 (germline): SEHNR, FQNEAQ (reference sequence). The CDR3 contains 16 residues. CDR3 amino acids: CASSLGLAGNRDTQYF. The CDR3 DNA follows: TGTGCCAGCAGCCTAGGACTAGCGGGGAATAGAGATACGCAGTATTTT.

This clone was seen a few times. The rearrangement joins TRBV2 to TRBJ2-5; TRBD1 matches at 12 bases. CDR1 and CDR2 (germline): SNHLY, FYNNEI. The CDR3 extends over 15 amino acids. J lost 5 bases, V lost 5 bases, and 6 bases had no gene match. CDR3 DNA: TGTGCCAGCAGTCCGGGACAGGGGGCGCGTGAGACCCAGTACTTC. Residues: CASSPGQGARETQYF.

V is TRBV15 and J is TRBJ1-4, with 7 bases matching TRBD1. From germline, CDR1 is LNHNV and CDR2 YYDKDF (reference sequence). Trimming removed 6 bases from V and 10 bases from J; junction bases left unmatched: 17. The CDR3 is 16 amino acids. CDR3 bases: TGTGCCACCAGAAAAATCTGGACAGGCTCTTGGCGAAAACTGTTTTTT. As protein: CATRKIWTGSWRKLFF.

V gene TRBV7-9 combines with J gene TRBJ2-5; 8 bases agree with TRBD1. The germline gives CDR1 SEHNR, CDR2 FQNEAQ (reference sequence). The V gene end was trimmed by 5 bases and the J gene end by 5 bases; junction bases not matched to a gene: 7. This CDR3 region has 14 residues. CDR3 bases: TGTGCCAGCAGCATTTGGACAGGGAAGGAGACCCAGTACTTC. Amino acids: CASSIWTGKETQYF.

The sample holds one count of this clone. The V and J genes are TRBV7-9 and TRBJ1-2; tentatively, D is TRBD1 (6 bases). The CDR3 is 14 amino acids. The V gene's germline CDR1 is SEHNR and CDR2 FQNEAQ (reference sequence). Deletions cut 4 bases from V and 9 bases from J, with 18 bases between. CDR3 sequence: CASSSDGGGISYTF. In DNA, the CDR3 is TGTGCCAGCAGCTCCGATGGGGGCGGTATAAGCTACACCTTC.

The chain couples TRBV28 to TRBJ2-7; D gene ambiguous. V lost 5 bases and J lost 2, with 19 bases in between. The germline V gene has CDR1 MDHEN and CDR2 SYDVKM. The length of the CDR3 is 16 residues. The CDR3, as DNA: TGTGCCAGCAGTCAACTGGGCCCGTCGAGCCCCTACGAGCAGTACTTC. It codes for CASSQLGPSSPYEQYF.

V is TRBV18 and J is TRBJ1-5; TRBD1 might be the D (5 bases). V lost 0 bases and J 5 bases, leaving 14 bases between the germline ends. The CDR3 consists of 16 residues. Germline V CDR1 and CDR2: KGHSH, LQKENI. CDR3 nucleotides: TGTGCCAGCTCACCACCTGCCGTGGCAGGGCATCAGCCCCAGCATTTT. Protein: CASSPPAVAGHQPQHF.

V gene TRBV20-1 combines with J gene TRBJ1-5, with D hard to call. The V gene's germline CDR1 is DFQATT and CDR2 SNEGSKA (reference sequence). The CDR3 runs 11 residues. V lost 2 bases to trimming and J lost 12 bases, with 11 bases between them. The CDR3 sequence is CSARTTTIQHF. CDR3 nucleotides: TGCAGTGCTAGAACCACGACAATCCAGCATTTT.

The CDR3 DNA reads as TGTGCCAGCAGTGACCTACCGGGACTAGCACAAGATACGCAGTATTTT. Its protein is CASSDLPGLAQDTQYF. The V gene is TRBV2, the J gene TRBJ2-3; TRBD2 aligns across 9 bases. CDR3 length: 16 amino acids. Germline CDR1 SNHLY, CDR2 FYNNEI. Trimming took 3 bases from V and 5 from J; bases not matched to a gene: 9.

A single count supports this clone. V and J are TRBV28 and TRBJ1-1; TRBD1 is a possible D gene (6 bases). Trimming took 7 bases from V and 3 from J, leaving 18 bases between them. Germline V gene sequence: CDR1 MDHEN, CDR2 SYDVKM. This CDR3 has 15 amino acids. The CDR3 bases are TGTGCCAGCAACACCGTCCAGGGGTGGGACACTGAAGCTTTCTTT. Its translation is CASNTVQGWDTEAFF.

This clone showed up just a few times. This rearrangement joins TRBV18 to TRBJ2-5; 7 nucleotides match TRBD2. The CDR3 totals 14 residues. The V gene end was trimmed by 2 bases and the J gene end by 5 bases; junction bases not matched to a gene: 5. Germline loops: CDR1 KGHSH, CDR2 LQKENI. Here the CDR3 reads CASSPGTKRETQYF. CDR3 nucleotides: TGTGCCAGCTCACCAGGGACTAAGCGGGAGACCCAGTACTTC.

The count of this clone is one. This chain links TRBV5-4 with TRBJ1-4; 9 bases are a match to TRBD1. With V trimmed by 0 bases and J by 6 bases, 3 bases remained unmatched. This CDR3 has 15 amino acids. Germline V gene sequence: CDR1 SGHNT, CDR2 YYREEE (reference sequence). Here the CDR3 DNA reads TGTGCCAGCAGCTTGGGGGACAGGGTTGATGAAAAACTGTTTTTT. This sequence encodes CASSLGDRVDEKLFF.

V is TRBV21-1 and J is TRBJ2-7; no DNA check was done on the table's D call, TRBD1. TRBV21-1 is given as a pseudogene. The CDR3 is made up of 13 amino acids. For the CDR3, the DNA is TGTGCCAGCAGCGACAGGGTTACTGTCGAGCAGTACTTC. Encoded protein: CASSDRVTVEQYF.

A single count supports this clone. The rearrangement joins TRBV5-1 to TRBJ2-1, with a tentative D call TRBD2 (6 bases). V lost 4 bases and J lost 4, with 18 bases in between. The CDR3 has 16 amino acids. Germline CDR1 reads SGHRS; CDR2 reads YFSETQ. CDR3 nucleotides: TGCGCCAGCAGCACGACGACAATGGGGGGATACAATGAGCAGTTCTTC. Its protein is CASSTTTMGGYNEQFF.

This chain links TRBV6-5 with TRBJ1-6, with unresolved D. Germline V lookup: CDR1 MNHEY, CDR2 SVGAGI. Between the trimmed V and J ends, which lost 8 bases and 5 bases, there was a span of 10 bases. This CDR3 region has 13 residues. The CDR3 here is CASRRTDNSPLHF. In nucleotides, the CDR3 is TGTGCCAGCCGGCGGACTGATAATTCACCCCTCCACTTT.

The chain has TRBV9 and TRBJ2-3; TRBD1 matches 10 bases. The CDR3 is 16 amino acids. The V segment lost 0 bases and the J segment 3 bases; nucleotides outside the gene matches: 4. Germline assignment: CDR1 SGDLS and CDR2 YYNGEE. CDR3 protein: CASSVARDRGTDTQYF. In DNA form, the CDR3 reads TGTGCCAGCAGCGTAGCCCGGGACAGGGGAACAGATACGCAGTATTTT.